The clone carrying this T cell receptor beta chain was seen a handful of times. Its antigen is as yet unknown. Alongside a J-beta primer mix, a sample-barcoded 5' primer served in a second PCR lasting about 7 to 11 cycles. Using its own MiXCR run on the 5' RACE reads, TCRdb lists one record per CDR3 protein. The sample lists around 970,000 distinct CDR3 sequences, just over 50% occurring once. The record originates from a study of blood T cells in healthy people across ages. Study-wide background: About one barcoded TCR beta cDNA was captured per two T cells.

CDR3 length: 14 residues. Germline V lookup: CDR1 LGHNA, CDR2 YNFKEQ. V was pared by 0 bases and J by 2 bases, with 6 bases between. Study results and limitations: One million T cells yielded diversity estimates that were considered underestimates. Versus aged donors, long-lived donors had higher diversity and more naive CD4+ cells. Roughly linearly, TCR beta diversity per million T cells fell as age increased.

V is TRBV4-2 and J is TRBJ2-3; D is undetermined. This TCR derives from a woman aged 55-69 years in good health. The specimen sequenced was blood. This CDR3 reads CASSQDKATDTQYF. Here the CDR3 DNA reads TGTGCCAGCAGCCAAGACAAAGCCACAGATACGCAGTATTTT.